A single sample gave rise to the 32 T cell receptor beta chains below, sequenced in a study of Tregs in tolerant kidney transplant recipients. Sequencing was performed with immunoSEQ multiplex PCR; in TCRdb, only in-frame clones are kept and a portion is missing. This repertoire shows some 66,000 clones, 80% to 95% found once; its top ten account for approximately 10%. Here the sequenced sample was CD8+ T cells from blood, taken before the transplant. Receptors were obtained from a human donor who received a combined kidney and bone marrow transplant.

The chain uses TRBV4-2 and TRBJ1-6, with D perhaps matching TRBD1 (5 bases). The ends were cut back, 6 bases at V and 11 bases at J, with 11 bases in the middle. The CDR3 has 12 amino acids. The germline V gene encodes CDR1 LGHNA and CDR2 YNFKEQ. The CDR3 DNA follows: TGTGCCAGCAGTCCAGGGCAGCCACCCCTCCACTTT. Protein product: CASSPGQPPLHF.

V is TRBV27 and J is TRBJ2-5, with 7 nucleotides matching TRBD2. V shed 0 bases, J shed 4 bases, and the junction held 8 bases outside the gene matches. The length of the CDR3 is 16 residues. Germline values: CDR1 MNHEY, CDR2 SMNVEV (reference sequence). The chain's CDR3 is CASSLSGLAEGETQYF. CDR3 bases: TGTGCCAGCAGTTTATCTGGGCTAGCGGAGGGAGAGACCCAGTACTTC.

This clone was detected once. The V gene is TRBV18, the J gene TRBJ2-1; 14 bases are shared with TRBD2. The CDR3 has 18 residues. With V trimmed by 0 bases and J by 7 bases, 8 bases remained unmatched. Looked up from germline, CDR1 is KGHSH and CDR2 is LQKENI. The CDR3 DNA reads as TGTGCCAGCTCACCACCCTTGTTGACTAGCGGGAGGGGGAATGAGCAGTTCTTC. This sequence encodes CASSPPLLTSGRGNEQFF.

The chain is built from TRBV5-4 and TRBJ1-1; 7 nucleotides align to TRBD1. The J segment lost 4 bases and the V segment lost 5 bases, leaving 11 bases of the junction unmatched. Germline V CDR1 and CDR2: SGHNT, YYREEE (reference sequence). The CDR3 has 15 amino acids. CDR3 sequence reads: CASSSARGLGTEAFF. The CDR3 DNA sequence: TGTGCCAGCAGTTCGGCGAGGGGGCTCGGCACTGAAGCTTTCTTT. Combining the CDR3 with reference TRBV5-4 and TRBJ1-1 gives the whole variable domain ETGVTQSPTHLIKTRGQQVTLRCSSQSGHNTVSWYQQALGQGPQFIFQYYREEENGRGNFPPRFSGLQFPNYSSELNVNALELDDSALYLCASSSARGLGTEAFFGQGTRLTVV.

The CDR3 reads CASSHTPGTEAYEQYF. CDR3 DNA sequence: TGTGCCAGCAGCCATACCCCCGGGACTGAGGCCTACGAGCAGTACTTC. The chain carries TRBV7-3 and TRBJ2-7, with D possibly matching TRBD2 (6 bases). This CDR3 has 16 amino acids. V gave up 5 bases and J gave up 2 bases, with 19 bases separating them. Germline CDR1 is SGHTA and CDR2 is FQGTGA. Full variable domain (rest looked up from reference TRBV7-3 and TRBJ2-7): GAGVSQTPSNKVTEKGKYVELRCDPISGHTALYWYRQSLGQGPEFLIYFQGTGAADDSGLPNDRFFAVRPEGSVSTLKIQRTERGDSAVYLCASSHTPGTEAYEQYFGPGTRLTVT.

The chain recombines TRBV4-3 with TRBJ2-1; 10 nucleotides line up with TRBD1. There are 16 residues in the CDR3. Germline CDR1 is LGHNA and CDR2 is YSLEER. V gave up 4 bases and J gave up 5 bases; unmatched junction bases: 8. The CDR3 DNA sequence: TGCGCCAGCAGCCCATGGACAGGGGGTACGGACAATGAGCAGTTCTTC. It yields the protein CASSPWTGGTDNEQFF.

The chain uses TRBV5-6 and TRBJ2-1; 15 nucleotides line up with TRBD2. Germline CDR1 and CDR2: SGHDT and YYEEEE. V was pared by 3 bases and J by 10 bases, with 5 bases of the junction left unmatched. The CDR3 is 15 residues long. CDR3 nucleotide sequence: TGTGCCAGCAGCTCCGGACTAGCGGGAGGGTGGGAGCAGTTCTTC. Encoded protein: CASSSGLAGGWEQFF.

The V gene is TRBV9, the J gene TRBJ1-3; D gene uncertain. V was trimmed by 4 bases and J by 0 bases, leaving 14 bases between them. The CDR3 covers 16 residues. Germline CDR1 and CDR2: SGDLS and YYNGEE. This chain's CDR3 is CASSPREQYSGNTIYF. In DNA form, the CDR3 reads TGTGCCAGCAGCCCACGAGAACAGTACTCTGGAAACACCATATATTTT. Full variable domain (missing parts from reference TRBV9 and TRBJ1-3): DSGVTQTPKHLITATGQRVTLRCSPRSGDLSVYWYQQSLDQGLQFLIQYYNGEERAKGNILERFSAQQFPDLHSELNLSSLELGDSALYFCASSPREQYSGNTIYFGEGSWLTVV.

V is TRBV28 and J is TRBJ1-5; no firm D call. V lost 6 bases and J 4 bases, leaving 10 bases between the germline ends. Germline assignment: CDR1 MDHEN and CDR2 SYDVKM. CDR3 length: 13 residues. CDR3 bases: TGTGCCAGCAGCCTGAGCCCGAATCAGCCCCAGCATTTT. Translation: CASSLSPNQPQHF. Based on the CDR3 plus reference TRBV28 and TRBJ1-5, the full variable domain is DVKVTQSSRYLVKRTGEKVFLECVQDMDHENMFWYRQDPGLGLRLIYFSYDVKMKEKGDIPEGYSVSREKKERFSLILESASTNQTSMYLCASSLSPNQPQHFGDGTRLSIL.

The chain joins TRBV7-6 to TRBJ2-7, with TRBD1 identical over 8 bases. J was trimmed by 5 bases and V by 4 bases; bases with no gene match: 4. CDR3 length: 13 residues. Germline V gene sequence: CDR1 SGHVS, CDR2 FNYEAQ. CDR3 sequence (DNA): TGTGCCAGCAGCTCGACAGGGGTCCACGAGCAGTACTTC. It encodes CASSSTGVHEQYF.

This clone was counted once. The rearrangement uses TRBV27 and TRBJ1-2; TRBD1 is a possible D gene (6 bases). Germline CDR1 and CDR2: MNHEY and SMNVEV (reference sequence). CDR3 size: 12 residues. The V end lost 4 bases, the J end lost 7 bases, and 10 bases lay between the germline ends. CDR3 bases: TGTGCCAGCAGTTCACAGGGCGGTGGCTACACCTTC. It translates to CASSSQGGGYTF.

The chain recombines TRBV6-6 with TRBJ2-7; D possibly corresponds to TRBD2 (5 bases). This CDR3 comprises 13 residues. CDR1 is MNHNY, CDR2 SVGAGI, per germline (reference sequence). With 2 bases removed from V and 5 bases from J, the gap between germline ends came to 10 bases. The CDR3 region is CASSYPGMHEQYF. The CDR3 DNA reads TGTGCCAGCAGTTACCCGGGGATGCACGAGCAGTACTTC.

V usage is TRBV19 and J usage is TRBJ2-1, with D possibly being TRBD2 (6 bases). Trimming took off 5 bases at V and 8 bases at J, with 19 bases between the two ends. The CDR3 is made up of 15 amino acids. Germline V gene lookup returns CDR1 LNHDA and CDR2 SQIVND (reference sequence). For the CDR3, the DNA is TGTGCCAGTAGTCCGGGGAGGTCCTGGGCCGATGAGCAGTTCTTC. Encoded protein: CASSPGRSWADEQFF.

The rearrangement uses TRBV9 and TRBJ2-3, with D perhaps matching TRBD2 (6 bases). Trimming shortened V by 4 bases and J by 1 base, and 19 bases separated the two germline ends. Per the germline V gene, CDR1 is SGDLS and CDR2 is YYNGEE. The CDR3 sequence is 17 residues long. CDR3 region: CASSFEHGGSGTDTQYF. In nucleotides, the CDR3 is TGTGCCAGCAGCTTCGAACACGGGGGTTCTGGCACAGATACGCAGTATTTT.

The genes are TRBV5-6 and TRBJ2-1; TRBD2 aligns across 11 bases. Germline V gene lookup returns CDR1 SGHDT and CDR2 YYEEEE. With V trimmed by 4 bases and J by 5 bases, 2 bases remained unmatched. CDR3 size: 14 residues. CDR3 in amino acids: CASSLGLADNEQFF. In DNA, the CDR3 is TGTGCCAGCAGCCTGGGACTAGCGGACAATGAGCAGTTCTTC.

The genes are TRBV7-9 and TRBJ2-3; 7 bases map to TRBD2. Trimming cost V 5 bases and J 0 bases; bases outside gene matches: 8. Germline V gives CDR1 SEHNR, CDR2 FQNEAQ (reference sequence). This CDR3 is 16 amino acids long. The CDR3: CASSAERGPSTDTQYF. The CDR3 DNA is TGTGCCAGCAGCGCCGAGCGGGGACCTAGCACAGATACGCAGTATTTT.

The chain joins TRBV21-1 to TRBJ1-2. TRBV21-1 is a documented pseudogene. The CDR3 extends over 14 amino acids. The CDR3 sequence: CASSKVPSDYGYTF. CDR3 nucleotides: TGTGCCAGCAGCAAAGTCCCTAGCGACTATGGCTACACCTTC.

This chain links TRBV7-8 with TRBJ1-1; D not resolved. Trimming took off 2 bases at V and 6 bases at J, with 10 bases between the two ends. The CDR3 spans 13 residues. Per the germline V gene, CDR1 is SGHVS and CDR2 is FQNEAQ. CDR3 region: CASSLIRVAEAFF. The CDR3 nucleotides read TGTGCCAGCAGCTTAATACGCGTAGCTGAAGCTTTCTTT.

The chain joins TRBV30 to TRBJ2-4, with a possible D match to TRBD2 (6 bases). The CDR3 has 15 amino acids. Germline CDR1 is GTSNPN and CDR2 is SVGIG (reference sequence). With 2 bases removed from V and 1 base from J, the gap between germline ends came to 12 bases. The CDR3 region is CAWSNSGRAKNIQYF. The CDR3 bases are TGTGCCTGGAGTAATAGCGGCAGGGCCAAAAACATTCAGTACTTC.

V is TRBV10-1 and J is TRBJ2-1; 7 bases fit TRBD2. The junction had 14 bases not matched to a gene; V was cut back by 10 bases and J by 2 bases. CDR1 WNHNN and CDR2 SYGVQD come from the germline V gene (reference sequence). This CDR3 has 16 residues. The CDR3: CANLHGERDPYNEQFF. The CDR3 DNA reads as TGCGCCAACCTGCACGGGGAGCGGGATCCCTACAATGAGCAGTTCTTC.

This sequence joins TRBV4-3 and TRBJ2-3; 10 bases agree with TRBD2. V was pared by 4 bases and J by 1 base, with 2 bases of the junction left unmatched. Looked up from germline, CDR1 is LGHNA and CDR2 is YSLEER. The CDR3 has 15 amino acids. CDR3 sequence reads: CASSLLAGGTDTQYF. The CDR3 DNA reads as TGCGCCAGCAGCCTCCTAGCGGGAGGCACAGATACGCAGTATTTT.

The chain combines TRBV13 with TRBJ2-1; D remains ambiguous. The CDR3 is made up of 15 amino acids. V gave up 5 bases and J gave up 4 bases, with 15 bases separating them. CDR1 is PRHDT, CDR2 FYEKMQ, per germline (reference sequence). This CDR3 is CASSPPQVKYNEQFF. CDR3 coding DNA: TGTGCCAGCAGCCCCCCTCAGGTAAAATACAATGAGCAGTTCTTC.

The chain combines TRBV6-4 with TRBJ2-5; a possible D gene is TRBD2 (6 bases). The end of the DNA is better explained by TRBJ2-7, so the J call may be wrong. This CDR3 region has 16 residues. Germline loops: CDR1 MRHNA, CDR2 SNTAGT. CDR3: CASTLKAGLVSYEQYF. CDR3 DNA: TGTGCCAGCACATTAAAGGCGGGACTTGTGTCCTACGAGCAGTACTTC.

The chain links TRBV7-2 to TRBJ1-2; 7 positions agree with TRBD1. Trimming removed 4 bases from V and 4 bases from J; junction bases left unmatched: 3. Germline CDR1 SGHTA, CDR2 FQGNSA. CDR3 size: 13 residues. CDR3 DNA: TGTGCCAGCAGCTCCGGACAGGTCTATGGCTACACCTTC. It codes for CASSSGQVYGYTF.

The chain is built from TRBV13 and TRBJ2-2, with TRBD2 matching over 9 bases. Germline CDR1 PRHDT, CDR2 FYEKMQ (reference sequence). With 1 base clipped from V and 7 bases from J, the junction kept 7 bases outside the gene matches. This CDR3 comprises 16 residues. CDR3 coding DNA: TGTGCCAGCAGCTTAGTGCGGGAGGGCCGTCGCGGGGAGCTGTTTTTT. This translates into CASSLVREGRRGELFF.

The CDR3 sequence: CASSFLEAVVSSGNTIYF. DNA of the CDR3: TGTGCCAGCAGCTTTTTGGAGGCAGTTGTAAGCTCTGGAAACACCATATATTTT. This chain joins TRBV7-2 and TRBJ1-3; D is unresolved. The CDR3 contains 18 residues. Trimming cost V 3 bases and J 0 bases, with 18 bases left between them. The V gene's germline CDR1 is SGHTA and CDR2 FQGNSA.

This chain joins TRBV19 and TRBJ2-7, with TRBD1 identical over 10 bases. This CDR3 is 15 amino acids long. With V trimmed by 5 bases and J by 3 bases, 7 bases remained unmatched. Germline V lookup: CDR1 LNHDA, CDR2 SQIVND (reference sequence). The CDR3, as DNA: TGTGCCAGTAGTCCCGGGACAGGGGACCTCTACGAGCAGTACTTC. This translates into CASSPGTGDLYEQYF.

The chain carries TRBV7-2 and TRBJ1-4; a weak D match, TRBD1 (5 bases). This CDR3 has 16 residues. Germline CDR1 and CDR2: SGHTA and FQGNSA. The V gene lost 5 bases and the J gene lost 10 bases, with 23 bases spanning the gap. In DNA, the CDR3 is TGTGCCAGCAGCATACGGGGGGGGGTAGGAGATGGAAAACTGTTTTTT. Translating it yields CASSIRGGVGDGKLFF.

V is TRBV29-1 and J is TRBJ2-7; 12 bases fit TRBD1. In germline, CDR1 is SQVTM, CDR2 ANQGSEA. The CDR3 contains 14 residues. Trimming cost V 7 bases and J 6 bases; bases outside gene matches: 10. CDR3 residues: CSATAGTGGAEQYF. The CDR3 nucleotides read TGCAGCGCCACGGCGGGGACAGGGGGCGCCGAGCAGTACTTC.

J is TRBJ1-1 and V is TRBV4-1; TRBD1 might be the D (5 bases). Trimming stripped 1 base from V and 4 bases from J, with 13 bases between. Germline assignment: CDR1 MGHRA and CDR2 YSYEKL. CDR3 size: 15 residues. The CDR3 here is CASSQAGQGGTEAFF. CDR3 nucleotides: TGCGCCAGCAGCCAAGCTGGGCAGGGAGGCACTGAAGCTTTCTTT.

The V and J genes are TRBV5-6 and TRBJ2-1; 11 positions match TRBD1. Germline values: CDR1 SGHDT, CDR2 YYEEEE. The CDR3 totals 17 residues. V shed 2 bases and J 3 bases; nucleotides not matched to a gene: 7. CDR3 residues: CASSFSRDRGFYNEQFF. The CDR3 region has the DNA TGTGCCAGCAGCTTCAGCCGGGACAGGGGGTTCTACAATGAGCAGTTCTTC.

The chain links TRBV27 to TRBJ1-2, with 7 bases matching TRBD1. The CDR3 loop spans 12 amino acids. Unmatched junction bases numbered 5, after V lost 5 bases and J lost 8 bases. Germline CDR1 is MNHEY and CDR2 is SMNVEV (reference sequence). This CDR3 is CASSQQGNGYTF. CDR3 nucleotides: TGTGCCAGCAGTCAACAGGGGAACGGCTACACCTTC.